The T cell receptor beta chain described here comes from a study of blood T cell repertoires in COVID-19. Study context: Both acute and convalescent COVID-19 samples were obtained from the United States, Italy and Spain. PBMCs, B-cell-depleted T cells, or T cells were the source of the cDNA or gDNA that made up the material.

This clone appeared a few times. In the study's own analysis: Reference gene primer amplification gave nucleated cell count estimates. Method: immunoSEQ multiplex PCR; TCRdb's copy keeps in-frame clones and lacks some. That table is the source of V, J and clone size, and D and trimming were worked out from the DNA. Counted here are a few hundred thousand clones, about 90% occurring once; the ten biggest clones make up 1% to 1.5%. Sequencing was done on a sample of peripheral blood. The clonotype originates from a man between 35 and 55 years old with acute or convalescent COVID-19.

For the CDR3, the DNA is TGTGCCAGCAGCTTAGAAACAGGGTTGGAGACCCAGTACTTC. This codes for CASSLETGLETQYF. V and J are TRBV7-9 and TRBJ2-5; tentatively, D is TRBD1 (6 bases). Trimming took off 1 base at V and 5 bases at J, with 11 bases between the two ends. This CDR3 comprises 14 residues. Germline V gene data show CDR1 as SEHNR and CDR2 as FQNEAQ (reference sequence).